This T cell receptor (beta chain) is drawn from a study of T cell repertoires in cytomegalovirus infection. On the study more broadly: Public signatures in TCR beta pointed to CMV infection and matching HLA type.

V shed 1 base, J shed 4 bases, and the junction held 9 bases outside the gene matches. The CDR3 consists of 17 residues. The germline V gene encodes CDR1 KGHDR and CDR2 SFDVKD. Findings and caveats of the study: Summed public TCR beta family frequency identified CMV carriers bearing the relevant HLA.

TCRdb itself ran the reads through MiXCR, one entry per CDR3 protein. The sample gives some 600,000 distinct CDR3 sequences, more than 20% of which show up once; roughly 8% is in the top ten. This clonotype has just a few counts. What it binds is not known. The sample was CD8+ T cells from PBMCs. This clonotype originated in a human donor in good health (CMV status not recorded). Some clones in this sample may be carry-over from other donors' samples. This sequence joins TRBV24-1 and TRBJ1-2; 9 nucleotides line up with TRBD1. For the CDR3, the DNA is TGTGCCACCAGTGATTTTGAGTTTGGGACAGGGACCTATGGCTACACCTTC. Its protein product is CATSDFEFGTGTYGYTF.